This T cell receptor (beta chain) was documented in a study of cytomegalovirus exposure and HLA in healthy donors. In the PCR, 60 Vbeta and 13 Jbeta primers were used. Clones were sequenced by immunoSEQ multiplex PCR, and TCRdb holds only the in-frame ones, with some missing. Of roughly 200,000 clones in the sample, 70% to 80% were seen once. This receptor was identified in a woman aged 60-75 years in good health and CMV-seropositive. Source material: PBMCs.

CDR3 nucleotides: TGCGCCAGCAGCCAAGATCCGCAGGGATCCTACGAGCAGTACTTC. It translates to CASSQDPQGSYEQYF. V gene TRBV4-3 combines with J gene TRBJ2-5, with TRBD1 as a possible D gene (5 bases). The J call may be faulty, since TRBJ2-7 better matches the DNA end. The CDR3 is 15 amino acids. From germline, CDR1 is LGHNA and CDR2 YSLEER.